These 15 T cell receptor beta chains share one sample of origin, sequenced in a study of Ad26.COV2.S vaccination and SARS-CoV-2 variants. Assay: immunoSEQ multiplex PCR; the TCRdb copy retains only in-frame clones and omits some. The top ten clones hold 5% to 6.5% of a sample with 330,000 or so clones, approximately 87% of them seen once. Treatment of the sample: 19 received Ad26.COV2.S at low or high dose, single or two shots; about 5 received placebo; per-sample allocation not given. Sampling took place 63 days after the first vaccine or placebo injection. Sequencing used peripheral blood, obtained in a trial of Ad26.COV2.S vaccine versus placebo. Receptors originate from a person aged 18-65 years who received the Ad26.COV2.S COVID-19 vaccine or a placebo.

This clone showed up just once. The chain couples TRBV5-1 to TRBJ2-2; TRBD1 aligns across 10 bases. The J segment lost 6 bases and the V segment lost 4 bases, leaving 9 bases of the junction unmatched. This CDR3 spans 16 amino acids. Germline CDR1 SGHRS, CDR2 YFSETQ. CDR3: CASSPPTGGMSGELFF. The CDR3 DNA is TGCGCCAGCAGCCCTCCGACAGGGGGCATGTCCGGGGAGCTGTTTTTT.

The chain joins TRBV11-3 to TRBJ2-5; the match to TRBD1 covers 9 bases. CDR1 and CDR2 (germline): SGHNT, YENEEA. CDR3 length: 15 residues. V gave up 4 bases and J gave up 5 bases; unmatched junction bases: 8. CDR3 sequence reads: CASSYGQGQGETQYF. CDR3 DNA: TGTGCCAGCAGCTACGGACAGGGGCAGGGTGAGACCCAGTACTTC.

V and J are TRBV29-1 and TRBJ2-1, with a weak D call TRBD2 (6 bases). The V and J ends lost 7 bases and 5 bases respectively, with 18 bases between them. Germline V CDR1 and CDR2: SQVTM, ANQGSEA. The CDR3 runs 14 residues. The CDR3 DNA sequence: TGCAGCGGAATTGGCGCGACTAGAGACAATGAGCAGTTCTTC. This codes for CSGIGATRDNEQFF.

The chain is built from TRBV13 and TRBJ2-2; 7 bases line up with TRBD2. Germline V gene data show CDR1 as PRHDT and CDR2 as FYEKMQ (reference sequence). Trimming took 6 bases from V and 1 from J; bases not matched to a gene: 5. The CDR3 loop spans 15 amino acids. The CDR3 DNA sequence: TGTGCCAGCAGTCAGCGGGGAAGGAACACCGGGGAGCTGTTTTTT. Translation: CASSQRGRNTGELFF.

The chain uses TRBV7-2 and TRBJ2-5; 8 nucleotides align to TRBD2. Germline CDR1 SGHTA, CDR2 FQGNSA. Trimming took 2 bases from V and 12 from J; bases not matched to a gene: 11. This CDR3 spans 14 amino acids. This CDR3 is CASSLSWVGGVEYF. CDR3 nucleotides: TGTGCCAGCAGCTTATCTTGGGTCGGGGGGGTAGAGTACTTC.

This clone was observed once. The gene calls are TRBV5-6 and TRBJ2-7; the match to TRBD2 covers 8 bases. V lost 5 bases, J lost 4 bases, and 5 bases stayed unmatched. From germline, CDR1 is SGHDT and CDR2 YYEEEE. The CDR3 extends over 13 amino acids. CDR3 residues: CASSSGGRYEQYV. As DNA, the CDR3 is TGTGCCAGCAGTTCGGGGGGGAGGTACGAGCAGTACGTC.

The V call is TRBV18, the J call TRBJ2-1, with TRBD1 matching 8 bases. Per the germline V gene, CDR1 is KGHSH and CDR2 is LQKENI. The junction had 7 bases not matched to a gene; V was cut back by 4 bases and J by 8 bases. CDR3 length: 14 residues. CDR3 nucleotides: TGTGCCAGCTCACGGGGACAGGTCTCGGATGAGCAGTTCTTC. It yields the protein CASSRGQVSDEQFF.

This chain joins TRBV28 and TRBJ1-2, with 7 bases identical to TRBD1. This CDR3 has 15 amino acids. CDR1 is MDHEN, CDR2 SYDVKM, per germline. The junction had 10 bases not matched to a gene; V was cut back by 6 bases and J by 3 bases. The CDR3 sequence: CASRPTGPVDYGYTF. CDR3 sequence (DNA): TGTGCCAGCAGACCGACAGGGCCCGTCGACTATGGCTACACCTTC.

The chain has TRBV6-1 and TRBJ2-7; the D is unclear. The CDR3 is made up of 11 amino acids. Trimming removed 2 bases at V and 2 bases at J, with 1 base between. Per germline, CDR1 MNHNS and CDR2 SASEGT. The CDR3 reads CASSETYEQYF. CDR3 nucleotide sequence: TGTGCCAGCAGTGAAACCTACGAGCAGTACTTC.

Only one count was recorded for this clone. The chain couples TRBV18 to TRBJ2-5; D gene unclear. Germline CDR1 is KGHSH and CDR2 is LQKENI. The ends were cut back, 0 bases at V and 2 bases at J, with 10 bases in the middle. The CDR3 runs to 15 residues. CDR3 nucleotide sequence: TGTGCCAGCTCACCACCGGGCAGACCGCAAGAGACCCAGTACTTC. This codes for CASSPPGRPQETQYF.

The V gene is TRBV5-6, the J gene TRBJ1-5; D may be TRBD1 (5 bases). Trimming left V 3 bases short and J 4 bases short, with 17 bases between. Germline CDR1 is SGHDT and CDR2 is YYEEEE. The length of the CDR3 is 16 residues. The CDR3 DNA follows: TGTGCCAGCAGCTCGGGACGCAGGGAATGGAATCAGCCCCAGCATTTT. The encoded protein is CASSSGRREWNQPQHF.

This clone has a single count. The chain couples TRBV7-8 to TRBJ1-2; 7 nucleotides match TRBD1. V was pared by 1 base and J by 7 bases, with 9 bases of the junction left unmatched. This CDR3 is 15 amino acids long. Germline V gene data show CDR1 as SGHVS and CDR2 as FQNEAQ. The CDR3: CASSLGQGRGGGYTF. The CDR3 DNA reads TGTGCCAGCAGCTTAGGACAGGGAAGGGGAGGTGGCTACACCTTC.

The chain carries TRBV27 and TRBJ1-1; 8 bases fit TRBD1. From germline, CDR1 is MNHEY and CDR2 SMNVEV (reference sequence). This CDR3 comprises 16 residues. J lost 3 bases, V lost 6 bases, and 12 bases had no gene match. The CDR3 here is CASSSIFQGAYTEAFF. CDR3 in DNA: TGTGCCAGCAGCTCAATCTTCCAGGGGGCTTACACTGAAGCTTTCTTT.

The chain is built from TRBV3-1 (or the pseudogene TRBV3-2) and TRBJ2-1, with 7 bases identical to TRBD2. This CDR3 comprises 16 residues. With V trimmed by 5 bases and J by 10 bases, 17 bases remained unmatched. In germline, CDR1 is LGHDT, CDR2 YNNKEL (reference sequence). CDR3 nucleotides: TGTGCCAGCAGCACCATTGTCAGGACTAGTCGATACGAGCAGTTCTTC. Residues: CASSTIVRTSRYEQFF.

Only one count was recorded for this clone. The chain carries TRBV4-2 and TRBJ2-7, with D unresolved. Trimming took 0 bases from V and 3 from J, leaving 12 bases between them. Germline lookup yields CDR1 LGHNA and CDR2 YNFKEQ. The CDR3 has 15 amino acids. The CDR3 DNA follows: TGTGCCAGCAGCCAAGACTATAACAGCCACTACGAGCAGTACGTC. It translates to CASSQDYNSHYEQYV.